Below are 23 T cell receptor beta chains sequenced from a single sample in a study of T cell changes during pregnancy in multiple sclerosis. Some clones are missing from TCRdb's copy, which holds only in-frame ones; the method was immunoSEQ multiplex PCR. Counted here are roughly 100,000 clones, 90% to 95% occurring once; the ten biggest clones make up about 1.7%. This sample comprised peripheral blood, obtained after pregnancy. These receptors originate from a female donor in good health, enrolled as a control in a pregnancy study.

The chain links TRBV2 to TRBJ1-6; D is ambiguous. The CDR3 is 15 amino acids. V lost 8 bases, J lost 0 bases, and 11 bases lay in between. Germline lookup yields CDR1 SNHLY and CDR2 FYNNEI. CDR3 in DNA: TGTGCCAGCGTAGTCACGAGCTCCTATAATTCACCCCTCCACTTT. Translation gives CASVVTSSYNSPLHF.

The chain couples TRBV7-2 to TRBJ2-1, with TRBD2 identical over 15 bases. The CDR3 is made up of 16 amino acids. Germline CDR1 is SGHTA and CDR2 is FQGNSA. The J segment lost 4 bases and the V segment lost 4 bases, leaving 2 bases of the junction unmatched. CDR3 nucleotides: TGTGCCAGCAGCTCTGGGACTAGCGGGGGGTACAATGAGCAGTTCTTC. This translates into CASSSGTSGGYNEQFF.

The chain carries TRBV7-2 and TRBJ1-5; D not certain. Germline loops: CDR1 SGHTA, CDR2 FQGNSA. The CDR3 has 9 residues. Trimming stripped 9 bases from V and 7 bases from J, with 4 bases between. The CDR3 DNA sequence: TGTGCCAGTGTACAGCCCCAGCATTTT. Amino acids: CASVQPQHF.

This sequence joins TRBV6-5 and TRBJ1-1; 7 bases fit TRBD1. Unmatched junction bases numbered 9, after V lost 2 bases and J lost 3 bases. The CDR3 is 16 amino acids. Germline V gene lookup returns CDR1 MNHEY and CDR2 SVGAGI. In DNA, the CDR3 is TGTGCCAGCAGTTACGGCTCTGACAGGGACCACACTGAAGCTTTCTTT. This encodes CASSYGSDRDHTEAFF.

This chain links TRBV4-3 with TRBJ2-5; no clear D gene. The CDR3 totals 14 residues. CDR1 is LGHNA, CDR2 YSLEER, per germline. V was pared by 4 bases and J by 0 bases, with 9 bases between. The CDR3 spells CASSLDGYQETQYF. CDR3 in DNA: TGCGCCAGCAGCCTCGACGGGTACCAAGAGACCCAGTACTTC.

V gene TRBV29-1 combines with J gene TRBJ2-2; 8 bases map to TRBD2. The CDR3 totals 13 residues. Unmatched junction bases numbered 6, after V lost 7 bases and J lost 5 bases. Looked up from germline, CDR1 is SQVTM and CDR2 is ANQGSEA. CDR3 nucleotide sequence: TGCAGCGCGGGACTAGTGTTGACCGGGGAGCTGTTTTTT. This codes for CSAGLVLTGELFF.

The chain has TRBV6-6 and TRBJ1-2; D remains unclear. Germline CDR1 MNHNY, CDR2 SVGAGI (reference sequence). This CDR3 contains 11 residues. Trimming shortened V by 7 bases and J by 2 bases, and 5 bases separated the two germline ends. The CDR3 nucleotides read TGTGCCAGCAAAGAGAACTATGGCTACACCTTC. Its translation: CASKENYGYTF.

J is TRBJ1-5 and V is TRBV5-1; weak D call: TRBD1 (6 bases). Trimming left V 4 bases short and J 7 bases short, with 15 bases between. Looked up from germline, CDR1 is SGHRS and CDR2 is YFSETQ. There are 14 residues in the CDR3. CDR3 protein: CASSPQTGSQPQHF. Written as DNA, the CDR3 is TGCGCCAGCAGCCCCCAGACAGGTTCACAGCCCCAGCATTTT.

Only one count was recorded for this clone. This chain uses TRBV18 with TRBJ2-7; no clear D. Between the trimmed V and J ends, which lost 6 bases and 0 bases, there was a span of 12 bases. This CDR3 contains 14 residues. CDR1 is KGHSH, CDR2 LQKENI, per germline. Here the CDR3 reads CASSPSRSSYEQYF. For the CDR3, the DNA is TGTGCCAGCTCTCCCAGTCGGAGCTCCTACGAGCAGTACTTC.

The chain joins TRBV16 to TRBJ1-5; possible D gene TRBD1, 6 bases. CDR3 size: 14 residues. Germline V lookup: CDR1 KGHSY, CDR2 FQNENV. V was trimmed by 5 bases and J by 0 bases, leaving 8 bases between them. The CDR3: CASSGQSSNQPQHF. Written as DNA, the CDR3 is TGTGCCAGCAGCGGACAGTCTAGCAATCAGCCCCAGCATTTT.

The chain recombines TRBV7-6 with TRBJ2-1; TRBD1 agrees at 7 bases. CDR1 is SGHVS, CDR2 FNYEAQ, per germline. The CDR3 is made up of 16 amino acids. J was trimmed by 1 base and V by 1 base; bases with no gene match: 4. The CDR3 sequence is CASSLEGAGSYNEQFF. CDR3 nucleotides: TGTGCCAGCAGCTTAGAGGGGGCGGGTTCCTACAATGAGCAGTTCTTC.

The chain couples TRBV9 to TRBJ2-5; 8 bases are a match to TRBD1. The J call may be incorrect, as the DNA end agrees better with TRBJ2-7. The CDR3 contains 14 residues. Germline V CDR1 and CDR2: SGDLS, YYNGEE. Here the CDR3 reads CASSGSGGAYEQYF. CDR3 sequence (DNA): TGTGCCAGCAGCGGCTCAGGGGGCGCGTACGAGCAGTACTTC.

This CDR3 reads CASTTGATEAFF. CDR3 coding DNA: TGTGCCAGCACGACAGGAGCCACTGAAGCTTTCTTT. The V gene is TRBV6-6, the J gene TRBJ1-1; tentative D call: TRBD1 (6 bases). This CDR3 is 12 amino acids long. Germline V gives CDR1 MNHNY, CDR2 SVGAGI (reference sequence). The V end was cut by 7 bases, the J end by 4 bases, with 10 bases between.

The chain employs TRBV5-1 and TRBJ1-1; possible D gene TRBD1, 6 bases. Germline CDR1 is SGHRS and CDR2 is YFSETQ. The CDR3 runs to 16 residues. V was trimmed by 0 bases and J by 1 base, leaving 13 bases between them. The DNA for the CDR3 is TGCGCCAGCAGCTTGGGAGCGGGGGCCGGGAACACTGAAGCTTTCTTT. It encodes CASSLGAGAGNTEAFF.

The CDR3 spells CASSTGATEAFF. CDR3 bases: TGTGCCAGCAGCACAGGGGCCACTGAAGCTTTCTTT. V is TRBV18 and J is TRBJ1-1, with 7 bases lining up with TRBD1. This CDR3 has 12 residues. The germline V gene encodes CDR1 KGHSH and CDR2 LQKENI. Unmatched junction bases numbered 4, after V lost 8 bases and J lost 4 bases.

The chain carries TRBV15 and TRBJ2-4; no definite D call. V was trimmed by 1 base and J by 1 base, leaving 17 bases between them. Germline V lookup: CDR1 LNHNV, CDR2 YYDKDF (reference sequence). This CDR3 region has 18 residues. The CDR3 region is CATSRGSYGLAAKNIQYF. The CDR3 DNA reads as TGTGCCACCAGCAGAGGATCGTACGGGTTGGCGGCCAAAAACATTCAGTACTTC.

The chain recombines TRBV18 with TRBJ1-5; D gene ambiguous. Germline V gene sequence: CDR1 KGHSH, CDR2 LQKENI. The length of the CDR3 is 17 residues. The V and J ends lost 0 bases and 7 bases respectively, with 19 bases between them. The CDR3 bases are TGTGCCAGCTCACCACCAAATAGCCAGCCAGCGGGGCAGCCCCAGCATTTT. This sequence encodes CASSPPNSQPAGQPQHF.

This chain links TRBV19 with TRBJ2-2; tentatively, D is TRBD2 (6 bases). The germline V gene encodes CDR1 LNHDA and CDR2 SQIVND (reference sequence). Trimming stripped 4 bases from V and 6 bases from J, with 6 bases between. The CDR3 is made up of 12 amino acids. The CDR3 sequence is CASSTGAGELFF. CDR3 DNA: TGTGCCAGTAGTACGGGGGCCGGGGAGCTGTTTTTT.

The chain joins TRBV30 to TRBJ2-3; tentative D call: TRBD1 (5 bases). CDR1 GTSNPN and CDR2 SVGIG come from the germline V gene (reference sequence). V dropped 5 bases and J dropped 3 bases, with 18 bases sitting between them. The CDR3 is 15 amino acids. CDR3 region: CAWVPRQGITDTQYF. CDR3 in DNA: TGTGCCTGGGTTCCTCGGCAGGGTATTACAGATACGCAGTATTTT.

This chain joins TRBV27 and TRBJ2-5; TRBD1 matches at 8 bases. The last part of the DNA fits TRBJ2-7 better; the J call may be wrong. Germline V gene sequence: CDR1 MNHEY, CDR2 SMNVEV (reference sequence). The CDR3 totals 15 residues. The CDR3 coding sequence is TGTGCCAGCAGTTGGACCAGGGGGCTCGGCTACGAGCAGTACTTC. The encoded protein is CASSWTRGLGYEQYF.

A note on this clone: This is likely a read error, given that the CDR3 carries no conserved phenylalanine or tryptophan at its end. The DNA is left out, because the CDR3 cannot be placed on it with certainty; the CDR3 is given as TCRdb lists it. The gene calls are TRBV2 and TRBJ1-1; TRBD1 is the table's D call and was not checked against the DNA. Germline V gene sequence: CDR1 SNHLY, CDR2 FYNNEI. Inclusive of both ends, the CDR3 amounts to 9 amino acids. The CDR3: CASSEALSG.

The chain is built from TRBV6-5 and TRBJ2-5, with TRBD2 matching over 13 bases. Per germline, CDR1 MNHEY and CDR2 SVGAGI. Losses at the gene ends were 6 bases for V and 5 bases for J; bases not matched to a gene: 6. This CDR3 spans 15 amino acids. CDR3 DNA sequence: TGTGCCAGCAGAATTGGGACTAGCGGGGCTGAGACCCAGTACTTC. Amino acids: CASRIGTSGAETQYF.

This clone came up once. This chain connects TRBV18 to TRBJ2-5; TRBD1 matches 7 bases. The length of the CDR3 is 15 residues. Trimming at V came to 5 bases and at J to 2 bases, leaving 8 bases not matched to a gene. Germline CDR1 and CDR2: KGHSH and LQKENI. CDR3 residues: CASSKDRVQQETQYF. CDR3 DNA sequence: TGTGCCAGCTCAAAAGACAGGGTACAACAAGAGACCCAGTACTTC.